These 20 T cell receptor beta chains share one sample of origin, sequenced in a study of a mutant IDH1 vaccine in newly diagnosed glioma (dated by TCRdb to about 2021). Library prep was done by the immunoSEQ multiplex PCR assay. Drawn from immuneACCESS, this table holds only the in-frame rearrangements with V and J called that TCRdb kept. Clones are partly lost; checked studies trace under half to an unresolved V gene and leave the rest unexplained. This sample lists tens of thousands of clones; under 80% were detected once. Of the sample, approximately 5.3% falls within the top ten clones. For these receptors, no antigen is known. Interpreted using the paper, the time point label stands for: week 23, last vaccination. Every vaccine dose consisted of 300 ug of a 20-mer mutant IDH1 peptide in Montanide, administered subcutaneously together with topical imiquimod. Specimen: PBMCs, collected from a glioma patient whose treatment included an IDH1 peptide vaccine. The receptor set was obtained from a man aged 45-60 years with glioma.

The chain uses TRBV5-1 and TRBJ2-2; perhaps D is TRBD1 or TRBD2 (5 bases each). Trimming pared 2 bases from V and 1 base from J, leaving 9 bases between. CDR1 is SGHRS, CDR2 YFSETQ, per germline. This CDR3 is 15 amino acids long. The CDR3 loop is CASSFEGRNTGELFF. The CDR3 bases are TGCGCCAGCAGCTTTGAGGGGCGGAACACCGGGGAGCTGTTTTTT.

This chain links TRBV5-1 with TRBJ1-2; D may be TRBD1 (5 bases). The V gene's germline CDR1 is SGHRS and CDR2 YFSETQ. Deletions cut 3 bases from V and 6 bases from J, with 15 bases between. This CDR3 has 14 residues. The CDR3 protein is CASSSQGFGNGYTF. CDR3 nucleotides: TGCGCCAGCAGCTCGCAGGGATTCGGAAATGGCTACACCTTC.

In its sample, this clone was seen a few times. This CDR3 is CASSIEGLQGYSNQPQHF. As DNA, the CDR3 is TGTGCCAGTAGTATAGAAGGGTTACAGGGATATAGCAATCAGCCCCAGCATTTT. The chain joins TRBV19 to TRBJ1-5; tentative D call: TRBD1 (6 bases). The CDR3 consists of 18 residues. The germline V gene has CDR1 LNHDA and CDR2 SQIVND (reference sequence). Trimming shortened V by 0 bases and J by 0 bases, and 15 bases separated the two germline ends. Filled out from reference TRBV19 and TRBJ1-5, the complete variable domain reads DGGITQSPKYLFRKEGQNVTLSCEQNLNHDAMYWYRQDPGQGLRLIYYSQIVNDFQKGDIAEGYSVSREKKESFPLTVTSAQKNPTAFYLCASSIEGLQGYSNQPQHFGDGTRLSIL.

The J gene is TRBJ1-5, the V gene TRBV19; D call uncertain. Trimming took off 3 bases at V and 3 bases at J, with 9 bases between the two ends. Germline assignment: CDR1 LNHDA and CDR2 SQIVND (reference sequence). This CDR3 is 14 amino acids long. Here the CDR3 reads CASSIGLYNQPQHF. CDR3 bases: TGTGCCAGTAGTATTGGCCTGTACAATCAGCCCCAGCATTTT.

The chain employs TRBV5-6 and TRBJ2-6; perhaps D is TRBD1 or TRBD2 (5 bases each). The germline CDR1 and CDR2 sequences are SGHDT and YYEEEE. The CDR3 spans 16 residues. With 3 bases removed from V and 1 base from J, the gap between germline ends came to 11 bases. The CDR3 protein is CASSSGRSSGANVLTF. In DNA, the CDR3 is TGTGCCAGCAGCTCGGGACGTAGTTCTGGGGCCAACGTCCTGACTTTC.

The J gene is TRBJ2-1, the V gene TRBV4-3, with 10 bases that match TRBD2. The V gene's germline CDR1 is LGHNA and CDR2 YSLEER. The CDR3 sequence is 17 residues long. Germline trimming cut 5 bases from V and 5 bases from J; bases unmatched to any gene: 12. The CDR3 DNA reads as TGCGCCAGCAGCTCCCAAAACAGCGGGGGGGCTCACAATGAGCAGTTCTTC. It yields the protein CASSSQNSGGAHNEQFF.

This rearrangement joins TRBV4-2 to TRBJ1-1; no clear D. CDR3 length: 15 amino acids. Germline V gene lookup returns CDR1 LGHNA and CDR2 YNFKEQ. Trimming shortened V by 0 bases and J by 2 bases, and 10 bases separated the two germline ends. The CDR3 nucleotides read TGTGCCAGCAGCCAAGATAGGGCGGTAAACACTGAAGCTTTCTTT. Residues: CASSQDRAVNTEAFF.

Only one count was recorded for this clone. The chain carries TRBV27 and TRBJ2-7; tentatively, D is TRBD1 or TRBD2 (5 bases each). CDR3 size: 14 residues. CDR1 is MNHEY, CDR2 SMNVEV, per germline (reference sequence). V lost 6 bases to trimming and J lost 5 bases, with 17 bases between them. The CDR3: CASSRFGGINEQYF. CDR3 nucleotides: TGTGCCAGCAGCCGGTTTGGGGGAATCAACGAGCAGTACTTC.

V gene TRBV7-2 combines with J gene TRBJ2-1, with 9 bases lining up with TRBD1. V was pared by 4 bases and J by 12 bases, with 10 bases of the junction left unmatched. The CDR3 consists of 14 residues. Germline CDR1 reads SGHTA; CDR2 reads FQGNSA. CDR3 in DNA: TGTGCCAGCAGCTCCGGGACAGGGTGGTTTGGGCAGTTCTTC. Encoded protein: CASSSGTGWFGQFF.

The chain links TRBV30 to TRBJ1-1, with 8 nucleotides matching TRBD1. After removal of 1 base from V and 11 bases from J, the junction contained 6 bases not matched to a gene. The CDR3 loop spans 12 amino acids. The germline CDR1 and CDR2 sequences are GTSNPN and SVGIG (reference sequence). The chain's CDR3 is CAWSEQNRGAFF. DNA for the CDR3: TGTGCCTGGAGTGAGCAAAACAGGGGGGCTTTCTTT.

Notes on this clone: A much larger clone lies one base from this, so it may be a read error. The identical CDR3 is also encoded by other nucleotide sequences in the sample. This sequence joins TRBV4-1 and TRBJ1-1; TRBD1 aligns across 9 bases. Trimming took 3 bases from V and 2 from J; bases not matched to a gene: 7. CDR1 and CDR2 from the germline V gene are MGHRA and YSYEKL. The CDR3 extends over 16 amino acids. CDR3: CASSQVGGQGNTEAFF. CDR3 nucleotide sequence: TGCGCCAGCAGCCAGGTCGGGGGACAGGGAAACACTGAAGCTTTCTTT.

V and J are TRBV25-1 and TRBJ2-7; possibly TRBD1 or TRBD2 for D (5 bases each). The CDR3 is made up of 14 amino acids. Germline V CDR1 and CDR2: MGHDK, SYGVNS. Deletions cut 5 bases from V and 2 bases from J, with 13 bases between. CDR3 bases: TGTGCCAGCAGTCCTAGGACGGGACCCTACGAGCAGTACTTC. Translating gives CASSPRTGPYEQYF.

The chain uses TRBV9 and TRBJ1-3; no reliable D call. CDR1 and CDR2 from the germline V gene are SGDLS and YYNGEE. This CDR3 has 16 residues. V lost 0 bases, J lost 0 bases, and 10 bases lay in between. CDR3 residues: CASSVEAASSGNTIYF. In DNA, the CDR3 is TGTGCCAGCAGCGTAGAGGCAGCTAGCTCTGGAAACACCATATATTTT.

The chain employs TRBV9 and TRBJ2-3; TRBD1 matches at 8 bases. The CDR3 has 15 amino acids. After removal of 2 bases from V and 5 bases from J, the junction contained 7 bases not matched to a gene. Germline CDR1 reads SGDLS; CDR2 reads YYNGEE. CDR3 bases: TGTGCCAGCAGCGTCTCGACAGGGGCGGGAGATACGCAGTATTTT. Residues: CASSVSTGAGDTQYF.

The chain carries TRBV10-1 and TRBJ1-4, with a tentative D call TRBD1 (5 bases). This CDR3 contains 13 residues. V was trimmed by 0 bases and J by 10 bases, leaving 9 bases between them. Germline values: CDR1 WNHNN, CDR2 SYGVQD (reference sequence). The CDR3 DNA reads TGCGCCAGCAGTGAGTCGACAGTAGGAAAACTGTTTTTT. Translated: CASSESTVGKLFF.

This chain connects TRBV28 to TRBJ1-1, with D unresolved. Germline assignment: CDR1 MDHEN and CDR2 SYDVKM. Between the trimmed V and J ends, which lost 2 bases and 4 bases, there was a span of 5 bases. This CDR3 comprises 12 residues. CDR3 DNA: TGTGCCAGCAGTTTAGGGTTCACTGAAGCTTTCTTT. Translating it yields CASSLGFTEAFF.

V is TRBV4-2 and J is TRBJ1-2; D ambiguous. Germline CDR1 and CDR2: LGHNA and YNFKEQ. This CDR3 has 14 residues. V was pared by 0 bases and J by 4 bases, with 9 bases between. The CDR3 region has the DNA TGTGCCAGCAGCCAAGATGTAAGGACCTATGGCTACACCTTC. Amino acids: CASSQDVRTYGYTF.

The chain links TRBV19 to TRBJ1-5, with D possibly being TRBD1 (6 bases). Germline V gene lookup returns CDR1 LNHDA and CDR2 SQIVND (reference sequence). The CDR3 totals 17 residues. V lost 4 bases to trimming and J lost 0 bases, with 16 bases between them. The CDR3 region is CASSTWTATYSNQPQHF. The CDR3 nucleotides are TGTGCCAGTAGTACCTGGACAGCGACCTATAGCAATCAGCCCCAGCATTTT.

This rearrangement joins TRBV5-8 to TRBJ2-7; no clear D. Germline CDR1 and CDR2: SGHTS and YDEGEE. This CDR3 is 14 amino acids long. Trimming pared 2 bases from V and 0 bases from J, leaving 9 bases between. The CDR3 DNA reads TGTGCCAGCAGCTTCACGCCCCCCTCCTACGAGCAGTACTTC. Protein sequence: CASSFTPPSYEQYF. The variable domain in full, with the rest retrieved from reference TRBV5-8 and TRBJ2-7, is EAGVTQSPTHLIKTRGQQATLRCSPISGHTSVYWYQQALGLGLQFLLWYDEGEERNRGNFPPRFSGRQFPNYSSELNVNALELEDSALYLCASSFTPPSYEQYFGPGTRLTVT.

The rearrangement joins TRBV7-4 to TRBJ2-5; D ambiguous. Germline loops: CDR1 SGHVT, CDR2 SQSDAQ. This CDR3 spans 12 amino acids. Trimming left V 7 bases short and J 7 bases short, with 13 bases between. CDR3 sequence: CASTYLKVTQYF. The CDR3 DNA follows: TGTGCCAGCACCTATCTCAAGGTGACCCAGTACTTC.